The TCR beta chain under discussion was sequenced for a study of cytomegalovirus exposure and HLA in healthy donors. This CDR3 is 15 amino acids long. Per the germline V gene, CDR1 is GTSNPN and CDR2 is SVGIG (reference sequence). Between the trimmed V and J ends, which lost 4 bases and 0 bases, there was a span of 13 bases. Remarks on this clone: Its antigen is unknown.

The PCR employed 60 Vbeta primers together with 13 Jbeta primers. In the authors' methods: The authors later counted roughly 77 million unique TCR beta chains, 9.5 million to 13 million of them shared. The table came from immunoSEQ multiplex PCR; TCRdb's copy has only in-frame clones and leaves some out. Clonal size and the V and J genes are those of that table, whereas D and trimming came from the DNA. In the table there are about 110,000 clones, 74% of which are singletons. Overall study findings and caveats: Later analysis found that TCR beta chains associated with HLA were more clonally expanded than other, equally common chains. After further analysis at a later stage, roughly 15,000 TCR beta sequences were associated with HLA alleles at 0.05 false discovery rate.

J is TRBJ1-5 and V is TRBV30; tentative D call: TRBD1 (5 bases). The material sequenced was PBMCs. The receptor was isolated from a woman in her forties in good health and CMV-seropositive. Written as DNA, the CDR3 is TGTGCCTGGAACCGGGACTTCCATAGCAATCAGCCCCAGCATTTT. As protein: CAWNRDFHSNQPQHF.